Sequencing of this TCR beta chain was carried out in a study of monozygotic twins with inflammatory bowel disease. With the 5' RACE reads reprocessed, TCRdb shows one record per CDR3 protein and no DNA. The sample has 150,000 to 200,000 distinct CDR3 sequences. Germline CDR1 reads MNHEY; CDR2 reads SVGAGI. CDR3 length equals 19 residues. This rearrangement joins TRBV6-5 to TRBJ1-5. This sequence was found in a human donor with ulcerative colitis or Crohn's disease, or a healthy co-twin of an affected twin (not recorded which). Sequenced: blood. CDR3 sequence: CASSYPGRGKFDSNQPQHF.